This TCR beta chain comes out of a study of T cell repertoires in cytomegalovirus infection. Study-wide context: Public TCR beta signatures provided an indication of both CMV infection and a matching HLA type.

Germline CDR1 MGHRA, CDR2 YSYEKL. CDR3 length equals 16 residues. One entry per CDR3 protein results from TCRdb running MiXCR on the reads. The sample lists roughly 760,000 distinct CDR3 sequences, 35% to 45% occurring once. Comment on this clonotype: Antigen specificity is unknown. At one boundary the junction diverges from the germline segment, which might be a read error.

Study-wide findings and caveats: Totalled public TCR beta family frequency picked out people who carried CMV plus the relevant HLA. Dominating the ex vivo response were HLA-C-restricted CMV-specific TCR beta clonotypes.

The genes are TRBV4-1 and TRBJ1-4; D ambiguous. What was sequenced was PBMCs. This TCR was sampled from a human donor in good health (CMV status not recorded). Some clones in this sample may be carry-over from other donors' samples. CDR3 DNA sequence: TGTGCCAGCAGCCCCCGACTGGGGTCAGCTAATGAAAAACTGTTTTTT. It translates to CASSPRLGSANEKLFF.